This T cell receptor (beta chain) was observed in a study of T cell repertoires in cytomegalovirus infection. The overall study: Public TCR beta signatures indicated both CMV infection and matching HLA type.

V shed 6 bases, J shed 10 bases, and the junction held 12 bases outside the gene matches. The CDR3 is made up of 15 amino acids. CDR1 and CDR2 from the germline V gene are MNHEY and SMNVEV (reference sequence). TCRdb re-derived calls from the reads in MiXCR, one entry per CDR3 protein. Of hundreds of thousands of distinct CDR3 sequences in the sample, roughly 17% are singletons; the top ten hold 12%. The rearrangement links TRBV27 to TRBJ1-1; 12 bases are shared with TRBD1. The sequence derives from a human donor in good health (CMV status not recorded). Some clones in this sample may be carry-over from other donors' samples. The sequenced sample was PBMCs. The CDR3 bases are TGTGCCAGCAGCTGGGGGACAGGGGGCGTGAGTGGAGCTTTCTTT. Its translation is CASSWGTGGVSGAFF.